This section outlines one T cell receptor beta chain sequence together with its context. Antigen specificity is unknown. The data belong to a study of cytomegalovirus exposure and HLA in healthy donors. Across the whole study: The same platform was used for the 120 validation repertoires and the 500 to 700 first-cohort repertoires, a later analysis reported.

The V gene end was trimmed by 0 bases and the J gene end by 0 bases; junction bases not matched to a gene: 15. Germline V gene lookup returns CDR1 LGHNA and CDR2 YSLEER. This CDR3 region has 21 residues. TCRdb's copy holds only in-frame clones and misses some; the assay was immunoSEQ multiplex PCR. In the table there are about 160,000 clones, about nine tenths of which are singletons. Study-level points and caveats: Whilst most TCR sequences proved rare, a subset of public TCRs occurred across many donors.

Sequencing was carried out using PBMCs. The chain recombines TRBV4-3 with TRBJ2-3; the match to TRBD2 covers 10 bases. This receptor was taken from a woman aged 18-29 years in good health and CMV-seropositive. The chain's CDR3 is CASSQDLASGSMLASTDTQYF. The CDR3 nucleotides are TGCGCCAGCAGCCAAGATCTGGCTAGCGGGAGTATGTTGGCTAGCACAGATACGCAGTATTTT.